The next 17 T cell receptor beta chains were all read from a single sample in a study of cytomegalovirus exposure and HLA in healthy donors. The PCR had 60 Vbeta and 13 Jbeta primers. Clones were read by immunoSEQ multiplex PCR, and TCRdb kept only the in-frame ones, dropping some. This sample's table reports roughly 120,000 clones. Sequencing was done on a sample of PBMCs. The receptors here all came from a man between 18 and 35 years old in good health and CMV-seronegative.

This chain links TRBV28 with TRBJ2-7; 12 nucleotides align to TRBD1. This CDR3 has 14 residues. V lost 8 bases, J lost 5 bases, and 7 bases stayed unmatched. Germline CDR1 and CDR2: MDHEN and SYDVKM. The DNA for the CDR3 is TGTGCCAGCCTCGCCGGGACAGGGGGCCACGAGCAGTACTTC. It yields the protein CASLAGTGGHEQYF.

The chain couples TRBV30 to TRBJ2-7, with TRBD1 matching over 9 bases. Per the germline V gene, CDR1 is GTSNPN and CDR2 is SVGIG (reference sequence). The length of the CDR3 is 14 residues. V was pared by 4 bases and J by 2 bases, with 6 bases of the junction left unmatched. CDR3 residues: CAWKGTGNTYEQYF. The CDR3 bases are TGTGCCTGGAAAGGGACAGGGAATACCTACGAGCAGTACTTC.

This chain links TRBV10-2 with TRBJ2-3; 11 bases fit TRBD2. V lost 1 base, J lost 6 bases, and 6 bases stayed unmatched. The CDR3 covers 16 residues. The germline gives CDR1 WSHSY, CDR2 SAAADI. The CDR3 DNA sequence: TGCGCCAGCAGTGAGTACAAGACTAGCGGGACCGATACGCAGTATTTT. This translates into CASSEYKTSGTDTQYF.

J is TRBJ2-3 and V is TRBV18; TRBD1 is a possible D gene (5 bases). CDR1 and CDR2 from the germline V gene are KGHSH and LQKENI. Trimming stripped 2 bases from V and 2 bases from J, with 8 bases between. This CDR3 contains 14 residues. The CDR3 bases are TGTGCCAGCTCACCAAGGGGCCACACAGATACGCAGTATTTT. Its protein product is CASSPRGHTDTQYF.

The chain carries TRBV6-5 and TRBJ2-1, with D unclear. The germline V gene encodes CDR1 MNHEY and CDR2 SVGAGI. This CDR3 region has 9 residues. V lost 10 bases and J 12 bases, leaving 10 bases between the germline ends. Here the CDR3 reads CATNGGQFF. The CDR3 coding sequence is TGTGCCACTAACGGTGGGCAGTTCTTC.

The rearrangement uses TRBV19 and TRBJ2-1; TRBD2 matches at 10 bases. The CDR3 is made up of 15 amino acids. Trimming took 5 bases from V and 4 from J; bases not matched to a gene: 5. Germline-derived CDR1 and CDR2 are LNHDA and SQIVND (reference sequence). CDR3 sequence reads: CASSLAGVRYNEQFF. CDR3 coding DNA: TGTGCCAGTAGTCTAGCGGGAGTAAGGTACAATGAGCAGTTCTTC.

The genes are TRBV6-1 and TRBJ1-5; D is unresolved. V was pared by 2 bases and J by 3 bases, with 8 bases between. Germline V gene data show CDR1 as MNHNS and CDR2 as SASEGT. This CDR3 spans 14 amino acids. The CDR3 spells CASSEYSPNQPQHF. Written as DNA, the CDR3 is TGTGCCAGCAGTGAATACAGCCCCAATCAGCCCCAGCATTTT.

This chain links TRBV7-8 with TRBJ1-1, with TRBD1 as a possible D gene (6 bases). Trimming stripped 3 bases from V and 4 bases from J, with 15 bases between. From germline, CDR1 is SGHVS and CDR2 FQNEAQ. The CDR3 has 15 amino acids. The CDR3 DNA follows: TGTGCCAGCAGCTTTAGAAGTCGCAGGGGCACTGAAGCTTTCTTT. This encodes CASSFRSRRGTEAFF.

The chain recombines TRBV6-5 with TRBJ1-2; 11 nucleotides match TRBD1. J lost 8 bases, V lost 7 bases, and 9 bases had no gene match. Germline CDR1 is MNHEY and CDR2 is SVGAGI. The CDR3 is made up of 14 amino acids. As DNA, the CDR3 is TGTGCCAGCACCGAGGGACAGGGGGTGAAAGGCTACACCTTC. Translated, it gives CASTEGQGVKGYTF.

Concerning this clone itself: A junction end diverges from the germline sequence, so it may reflect a read error. In DNA form, the CDR3 reads TGTGCCTGGCGTGTTAGGGGGTTGAATGAAAAACTGTTTTTT. Amino acids: CAWRVRGLNEKLFF. V is TRBV30 and J is TRBJ1-4; D possibly corresponds to TRBD1 (6 bases). The germline V gene encodes CDR1 GTSNPN and CDR2 SVGIG (reference sequence). This CDR3 comprises 14 residues.

V usage is TRBV19 and J usage is TRBJ2-7; D is uncertain. CDR1 is LNHDA and CDR2 is SQIVND in the germline V gene (reference sequence). The V and J ends lost 1 base and 3 bases respectively, with 7 bases between them. The CDR3 totals 13 residues. The CDR3 region is CASSIGADYEQYF. For the CDR3, the DNA is TGTGCCAGTAGTATAGGGGCTGACTACGAGCAGTACTTC.

V gene TRBV25-1 combines with J gene TRBJ1-1; 8 nucleotides match TRBD1. The ends lost 6 bases at V and 4 bases at J; junction bases unmatched: 4. The CDR3 covers 13 residues. Looked up from germline, CDR1 is MGHDK and CDR2 is SYGVNS. The CDR3 protein is CASRATGGTEAFF. CDR3 bases: TGTGCCAGCAGAGCAACAGGGGGCACTGAAGCTTTCTTT.

The CDR3 DNA follows: TGTGCCAGCAGCGTAGGTCCGCAAGAGACCCAGTACTTC. Its translation is CASSVGPQETQYF. The V call is TRBV9, the J call TRBJ2-5, with no clear D. CDR3 length: 13 residues. Trimming cost V 0 bases and J 2 bases, with 5 bases left between them. The germline V gene has CDR1 SGDLS and CDR2 YYNGEE.

The chain uses TRBV15 and TRBJ1-5; 7 bases align to TRBD1. Looked up from germline, CDR1 is LNHNV and CDR2 is YYDKDF (reference sequence). This CDR3 contains 14 residues. The V segment lost 4 bases and the J segment 2 bases; nucleotides outside the gene matches: 2. This CDR3 reads CATSTDRGNQPQHF. CDR3 nucleotide sequence: TGTGCCACCAGCACCGACAGGGGCAATCAGCCCCAGCATTTT.

The chain is built from TRBV18 and TRBJ1-4; D not certain. The CDR3 is 15 residues long. Trimming removed 2 bases at V and 3 bases at J, with 10 bases between. Germline V gene sequence: CDR1 KGHSH, CDR2 LQKENI. The CDR3 loop is CASSPSGDPNEKLFF. The CDR3 bases are TGTGCCAGCTCACCAAGCGGGGATCCTAATGAAAAACTGTTTTTT.

The V and J genes are TRBV4-2 and TRBJ1-5; no clear D. Germline values: CDR1 LGHNA, CDR2 YNFKEQ. CDR3 size: 12 residues. The V and J ends lost 3 bases and 4 bases respectively, with 4 bases between them. The DNA for the CDR3 is TGTGCCAGCAGCCACGGGAATCAGCCCCAGCATTTT. Translation: CASSHGNQPQHF.

The chain recombines TRBV28 with TRBJ2-1, with TRBD2 matching over 8 bases. This CDR3 contains 14 residues. With V trimmed by 6 bases and J by 6 bases, 7 bases remained unmatched. Germline loops: CDR1 MDHEN, CDR2 SYDVKM. In DNA form, the CDR3 reads TGTGCCAGCAGAACCCTCGGGGGGGGCAATGAGCAGTTCTTC. It yields the protein CASRTLGGGNEQFF.